Shown below are 21 T cell receptor beta chains from a single sample sequenced in a study of blood T cell repertoires in COVID-19. Repertoires were generated with immunoSEQ multiplex PCR, while TCRdb's copy carries only in-frame clones and drops some. The repertoire has fewer than 100,000 clones, roughly nine tenths of them found once; the top ten carry roughly 4.3%. Sequenced input: peripheral blood. The receptors were gathered from a man aged 70 or older with acute or convalescent COVID-19.

The chain joins TRBV7-9 to TRBJ1-2, with D possibly TRBD1 on 6 matching bases. Germline V gene sequence: CDR1 SEHNR, CDR2 FQNEAQ (reference sequence). The V end lost 4 bases, the J end lost 8 bases, and 14 bases lay between the germline ends. The CDR3 is 13 residues long. CDR3 sequence (DNA): TGTGCCAGCAGCTCCACAGGGAGTTACGGCTACACCTTC. Its protein product is CASSSTGSYGYTF.

The gene calls are TRBV12-5 and TRBJ2-2; the D gene is possibly TRBD1 (6 bases). The CDR3 is 13 amino acids. With 5 bases removed from V and 3 bases from J, the gap between germline ends came to 7 bases. Germline V gives CDR1 LGHNT, CDR2 FRNRAP. The CDR3: CASGQGYTGELFF. The DNA of the CDR3 is TGTGCTAGTGGTCAGGGGTACACCGGGGAGCTGTTTTTT.

The V gene is TRBV6-5, the J gene TRBJ1-2; tentatively, D is TRBD1 (6 bases). CDR1 is MNHEY, CDR2 SVGAGI, per germline. The CDR3 is made up of 13 amino acids. The V gene lost 8 bases and the J gene lost 2 bases, with 12 bases spanning the gap. The CDR3 sequence is CASDKTGNYGYTF. As DNA, the CDR3 is TGTGCCAGCGATAAGACAGGCAACTATGGCTACACCTTC.

This clone appeared a single time. The rearrangement links TRBV7-8 to TRBJ1-1; D unclear. The CDR3 runs to 15 residues. The ends were cut back, 0 bases at V and 4 bases at J, with 12 bases in the middle. Per the germline V gene, CDR1 is SGHVS and CDR2 is FQNEAQ. The CDR3 protein is CASSLAEAWGTEAFF. CDR3 DNA sequence: TGTGCCAGCAGCTTAGCGGAGGCCTGGGGCACTGAAGCTTTCTTT.

This chain joins TRBV27 and TRBJ2-1, with a weak D call TRBD2 (5 bases). This CDR3 spans 15 amino acids. Germline V gives CDR1 MNHEY, CDR2 SMNVEV (reference sequence). Trimming shortened V by 5 bases and J by 2 bases, and 13 bases separated the two germline ends. The CDR3 region has the DNA TGTGCCAGCAGTGTGGACGGGATAACCTACAATGAGCAGTTCTTC. Protein product: CASSVDGITYNEQFF.

The chain couples TRBV4-1 to TRBJ2-6; D is perhaps TRBD1 (6 bases). This CDR3 has 15 residues. CDR1 and CDR2 (germline): MGHRA, YSYEKL. V was pared by 2 bases and J by 4 bases, with 9 bases between. The CDR3 DNA is TGCGCCAGCAGCCAACCAGGGGCCGGGGCCAACGTCCTGACTTTC. Translation: CASSQPGAGANVLTF.

The rearrangement uses TRBV9 and TRBJ1-1, with D unresolved. With 1 base removed from V and 1 base from J, the gap between germline ends came to 11 bases. The CDR3 contains 15 residues. Germline CDR1 SGDLS, CDR2 YYNGEE. CDR3 in DNA: TGTGCCAGCAGCGTACATCCCGGAGAGAACACTGAAGCTTTCTTT. This gives the protein CASSVHPGENTEAFF.

This sequence joins TRBV4-2 and TRBJ1-2, with 9 bases identical to TRBD1. The CDR3 is 17 residues long. Germline V gene data show CDR1 as LGHNA and CDR2 as YNFKEQ. With 4 bases clipped from V and 2 bases from J, the junction kept 11 bases outside the gene matches. In nucleotides, the CDR3 is TGTGCCAGCAGCCCTCGAGGACAGGGGCAGGGGAACTATGGCTACACCTTC. This codes for CASSPRGQGQGNYGYTF.

The rearrangement uses TRBV2 and TRBJ2-6, with a possible D match to TRBD1 (5 bases). V was cut by 7 bases and J by 4 bases, with 11 bases left in between. The CDR3 covers 14 residues. Germline lookup yields CDR1 SNHLY and CDR2 FYNNEI. This CDR3 reads CASNGRAGANVLTF. The CDR3 DNA is TGTGCCAGCAACGGCAGGGCCGGGGCCAACGTCCTGACTTTC.

This sequence joins TRBV24-1 and TRBJ2-3, with 10 bases that match TRBD1. This CDR3 comprises 15 residues. The germline V gene encodes CDR1 KGHDR and CDR2 SFDVKD. The ends lost 4 bases at V and 3 bases at J; junction bases unmatched: 3. The CDR3 protein is CATSDPGQGTDTQYF. The CDR3 DNA is TGTGCCACCAGTGACCCGGGACAGGGGACAGATACGCAGTATTTT.

The chain recombines TRBV14 with TRBJ2-5; 7 bases match TRBD1. With 1 base clipped from V and 4 bases from J, the junction kept 3 bases outside the gene matches. CDR1 and CDR2 (germline): SGHDN, FVKESK. The CDR3 has 14 amino acids. CDR3 sequence (DNA): TGTGCCAGCAGCCAAGCCACAGGGGTAGAGACCCAGTACTTC. Protein sequence: CASSQATGVETQYF.

V and J are TRBV6-1 and TRBJ1-2; 7 bases are shared with TRBD1. Trimming removed 1 base from V and 4 bases from J; junction bases left unmatched: 6. Germline lookup yields CDR1 MNHNS and CDR2 SASEGT. This CDR3 contains 15 residues. The chain's CDR3 is CASSEETGVVYGYTF. The CDR3 DNA is TGTGCCAGCAGTGAAGAAACAGGGGTAGTCTATGGCTACACCTTC.

This rearrangement joins TRBV30 to TRBJ2-1; TRBD2 is a possible D gene (7 bases). Germline CDR1 is GTSNPN and CDR2 is SVGIG (reference sequence). V was pared by 0 bases and J by 8 bases, with 17 bases between. CDR3 size: 15 residues. CDR3 in amino acids: CAWSVLGGGGDEQFF. CDR3 DNA: TGTGCCTGGAGTGTACTGGGGGGGGGCGGTGATGAGCAGTTCTTC. Based on the CDR3 plus reference TRBV30 and TRBJ2-1, the full variable domain is SQTIHQWPATLVQPVGSPLSLECTVEGTSNPNLYWYRQAAGRGLQLLFYSVGIGQISSEVPQNLSASRPQDRQFILSSKKLLLSDSGFYLCAWSVLGGGGDEQFFGPGTRLTVL.

This chain links TRBV19 with TRBJ2-5, with 8 bases matching TRBD2. V shed 6 bases and J 5 bases; nucleotides not matched to a gene: 5. The CDR3 contains 13 residues. The germline CDR1 and CDR2 sequences are LNHDA and SQIVND (reference sequence). DNA for the CDR3: TGTGCCAGTAGCCACGGGGGGGTCGAGACCCAGTACTTC. Protein product: CASSHGGVETQYF.

This clone has a handful of counts. The chain is built from TRBV28 and TRBJ1-5; D not resolved. This CDR3 has 16 residues. Germline loops: CDR1 MDHEN, CDR2 SYDVKM. The ends were cut back, 0 bases at V and 3 bases at J, with 12 bases in the middle. CDR3 amino acids: CASSLWVPQNNQPQHF. CDR3 nucleotides: TGTGCCAGCAGTTTATGGGTGCCACAGAACAATCAGCCCCAGCATTTT.

The chain links TRBV19 to TRBJ1-2; D is possibly TRBD1 (6 bases). CDR3 length: 15 amino acids. V shed 5 bases and J shed 14 bases, with 27 bases lying between them. Per the germline V gene, CDR1 is LNHDA and CDR2 is SQIVND (reference sequence). The chain's CDR3 is CASSLDSGDPLFSTF. The CDR3 DNA reads TGTGCCAGTAGTCTGGACAGCGGTGATCCCTTGTTTTCTACCTTC.

The rearrangement uses TRBV7-9 and TRBJ1-3; D perhaps matches TRBD1 (6 bases). The germline V gene encodes CDR1 SEHNR and CDR2 FQNEAQ (reference sequence). Trimming left V 4 bases short and J 5 bases short, with 15 bases between. The CDR3 is made up of 15 amino acids. The CDR3 sequence: CASSSVQGSRNTIYF. The DNA of the CDR3 is TGTGCCAGCAGCTCCGTACAGGGCTCACGAAACACCATATATTTT.

This clone was detected a few times. The rearrangement uses TRBV5-4 and TRBJ2-1; TRBD1 aligns across 9 bases. V shed 4 bases and J 5 bases; nucleotides not matched to a gene: 7. The germline gives CDR1 SGHNT, CDR2 YYREEE (reference sequence). There are 15 residues in the CDR3. Here the CDR3 reads CASSGGQGIDNEQFF. The CDR3 DNA reads TGTGCCAGCAGCGGGGGACAGGGAATCGACAATGAGCAGTTCTTC.

This sequence joins TRBV18 and TRBJ2-7; a possible D gene is TRBD1 (5 bases). Germline CDR1 KGHSH, CDR2 LQKENI. V gave up 0 bases and J gave up 1 base, with 13 bases separating them. The CDR3 extends over 16 amino acids. CDR3 residues: CASSPPVTGMSYEQYF. The CDR3 DNA sequence: TGTGCCAGCTCACCACCCGTTACAGGAATGTCCTACGAGCAGTACTTC.

J is TRBJ1-5 and V is TRBV6-1, with a possible D match to TRBD1 (5 bases). The CDR3 runs to 14 residues. Germline loops: CDR1 MNHNS, CDR2 SASEGT. V lost 1 base, J lost 3 bases, and 7 bases lay in between. The CDR3 nucleotides read TGTGCCAGCAGTGAAGTACAGGCCAATCAGCCCCAGCATTTT. It encodes CASSEVQANQPQHF.

V gene TRBV5-6 combines with J gene TRBJ2-3; 10 nucleotides agree with TRBD1. Unmatched junction bases numbered 3, after V lost 1 base and J lost 1 base. The CDR3 runs 16 residues. From germline, CDR1 is SGHDT and CDR2 YYEEEE. This CDR3 reads CASSLRQGARTDTQYF. The CDR3 nucleotides read TGTGCCAGCAGCTTGAGACAGGGGGCGCGCACAGATACGCAGTATTTT. Full variable domain (missing parts from reference TRBV5-6 and TRBJ2-3): DAGVTQSPTHLIKTRGQQVTLRCSPKSGHDTVSWYQQALGQGPQFIFQYYEEEERQRGNFPDRFSGHQFPNYSSELNVNALLLGDSALYLCASSLRQGARTDTQYFGPGTRLTVL.